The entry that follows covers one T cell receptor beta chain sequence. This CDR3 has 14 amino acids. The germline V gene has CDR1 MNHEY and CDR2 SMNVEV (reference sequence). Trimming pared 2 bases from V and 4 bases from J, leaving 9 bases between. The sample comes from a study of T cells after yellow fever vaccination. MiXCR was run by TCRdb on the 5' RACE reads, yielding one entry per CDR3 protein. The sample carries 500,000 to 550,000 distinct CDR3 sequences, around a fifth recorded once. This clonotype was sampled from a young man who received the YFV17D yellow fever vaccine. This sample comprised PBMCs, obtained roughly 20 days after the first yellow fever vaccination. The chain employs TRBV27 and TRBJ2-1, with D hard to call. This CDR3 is CASSLISVYNEQFF. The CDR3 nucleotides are TGTGCCAGCAGTTTAATTTCAGTATACAATGAGCAGTTCTTC.